This is a list of T cell receptor beta chains from one sample in a study of control samples from healthy donors and cancer patients. Sequencing was performed with immunoSEQ multiplex PCR; in TCRdb, only in-frame clones are kept and a portion is missing. The sample lists roughly 100,000 clones, around 92% occurring once. The sequencing input was blood. These receptors came from a woman aged 18-29 years in good health. The CDR3 runs from the conserved cysteine through the conserved F or W. The D gene is left open where the match is weak. For some rows the clone size is stated as once, few or many, or as a class when expanded; others skip it.

j_call: TRBJ1-5; clone_size: -; v_call: TRBV28; d_call: -; cdr3_nt: TGTGCCAGCAGTTTAGGGGGGGCGAACAATCAGCCCCAGCATTTT; cdr3_aa: CASSLGGANNQPQHF
j_call: TRBJ1-2; clone_size: -; v_call: TRBV30; d_call: TRBD1; cdr3_nt: TGTGCCTGGAGTCCGAACATAAAACAGGGGGCGGGGGATGGCTACACCTTC; cdr3_aa: CAWSPNIKQGAGDGYTF
j_call: TRBJ1-5; clone_size: -; v_call: TRBV7-9; d_call: -; cdr3_nt: TGTGCCAGCACCAAGGACGGGTGGCGCAATCAGCCCCAGCATTTT; cdr3_aa: CASTKDGWRNQPQHF
j_call: TRBJ1-2; clone_size: once; v_call: TRBV29-1; d_call: TRBD1; cdr3_nt: TGCAGGTTAACCGGGACAGGGGTTTCCACTAACTATGGCTACACCTTC; cdr3_aa: CRLTGTGVSTNYGYTF
j_call: TRBJ2-7; clone_size: -; v_call: TRBV10-1; d_call: -; cdr3_nt: TGCGCCAGCAGTGAGCATAAAGGGACTTCCCACGAGCAGTACTTC; cdr3_aa: CASSEHKGTSHEQYF
j_call: TRBJ2-7; clone_size: -; v_call: TRBV30; d_call: TRBD2; cdr3_nt: TGTGCCTGGAACGGACTAGCGTATACCTACGAGCAGTACTTC; cdr3_aa: CAWNGLAYTYEQYF
j_call: TRBJ1-3; clone_size: -; v_call: TRBV6-5; d_call: TRBD1; cdr3_nt: TGTGCCAGCAGTACCAGGGGGCGAGGAAACACCATATATTTT; cdr3_aa: CASSTRGRGNTIYF
j_call: TRBJ2-1; clone_size: -; v_call: TRBV28; d_call: -; cdr3_nt: TGTGCCAGCAGTTACGGGGGGCTTACTTACAATGAGCAGTTCTTC; cdr3_aa: CASSYGGLTYNEQFF
j_call: TRBJ1-3; clone_size: -; v_call: TRBV2; d_call: -; cdr3_nt: TGTGCCAGCAGTGCAAGGGACTCAGCCGTAAACACCATATATTTT; cdr3_aa: CASSARDSAVNTIYF
j_call: TRBJ1-1; clone_size: -; v_call: TRBV11-2; d_call: -; cdr3_nt: TGTGCCAGCAGCTTTTTTACAGGGCCTGTTGGCACTGAAGCTTTCTTT; cdr3_aa: CASSFFTGPVGTEAFF
j_call: TRBJ1-6; clone_size: -; v_call: TRBV3-1/TRBV3-2; d_call: -; cdr3_nt: TGTGCCAGCAGCCAAGAGGGCGAACGGGTCTCCTATAATTCACCCCTCCACTTT; cdr3_aa: CASSQEGERVSYNSPLHF
j_call: TRBJ1-5; clone_size: -; v_call: TRBV19; d_call: -; cdr3_nt: TGTGCCAGCCTGGGATCGGGACATCTAACGGGGAAGCCCCAGCATTTT; cdr3_aa: CASLGSGHLTGKPQHF
j_call: TRBJ2-3; clone_size: -; v_call: TRBV4-1; d_call: TRBD1; cdr3_nt: TGCGCCAGCAGCCAGATGCTCAGGGGGTGGGCCTACACAGATACGCAGTATTTT; cdr3_aa: CASSQMLRGWAYTDTQYF
j_call: TRBJ2-7; clone_size: -; v_call: TRBV6-6; d_call: -; cdr3_nt: TGTGCCAGCAAAGGGGGGGGCGGACACGAGCAGTACTTC; cdr3_aa: CASKGGGGHEQYF
j_call: TRBJ1-4; clone_size: -; v_call: TRBV10-3; d_call: -; cdr3_nt: TGTGCCATCAGTGAAGGCTCAACTAATGAAAAACTGTTTTTT; cdr3_aa: CAISEGSTNEKLFF
j_call: TRBJ2-3; clone_size: -; v_call: TRBV6-1; d_call: TRBD2; cdr3_nt: TGTGCCAGCAGTGAAGAAGCGGGGGTTCCCACAGATACGCAGTATTTT; cdr3_aa: CASSEEAGVPTDTQYF
j_call: TRBJ1-2; clone_size: -; v_call: TRBV5-1; d_call: TRBD1; cdr3_nt: TGCGCCAGCAGCTGGGGGACAGGGGGCGTCTATGGCTACACCTTC; cdr3_aa: CASSWGTGGVYGYTF
j_call: TRBJ2-3; clone_size: -; v_call: TRBV4-1; d_call: -; cdr3_nt: TGCGCCAGCAGCCAAGTATTTAATACGCAGTATTTT; cdr3_aa: CASSQVFNTQYF
j_call: TRBJ1-1; clone_size: once; v_call: TRBV28; d_call: TRBD1; cdr3_nt: TGTGCCAGCAGGCTACAGGGGGCCAATGAAGCTTTCTTT; cdr3_aa: CASRLQGANEAFF